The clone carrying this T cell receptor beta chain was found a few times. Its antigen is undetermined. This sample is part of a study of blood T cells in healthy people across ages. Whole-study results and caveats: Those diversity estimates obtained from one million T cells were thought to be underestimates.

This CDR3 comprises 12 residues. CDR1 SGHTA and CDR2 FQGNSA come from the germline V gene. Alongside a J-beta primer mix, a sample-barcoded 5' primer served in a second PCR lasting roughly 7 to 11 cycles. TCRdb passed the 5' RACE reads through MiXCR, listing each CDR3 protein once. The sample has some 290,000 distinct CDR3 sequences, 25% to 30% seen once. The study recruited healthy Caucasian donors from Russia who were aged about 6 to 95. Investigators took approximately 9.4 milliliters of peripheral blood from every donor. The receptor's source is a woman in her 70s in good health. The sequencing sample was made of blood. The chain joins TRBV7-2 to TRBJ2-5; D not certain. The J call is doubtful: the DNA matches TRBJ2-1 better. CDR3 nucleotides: TGTGCCAGCACCTTGACAAACAATGAGCAGTTCTTC. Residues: CASTLTNNEQFF.